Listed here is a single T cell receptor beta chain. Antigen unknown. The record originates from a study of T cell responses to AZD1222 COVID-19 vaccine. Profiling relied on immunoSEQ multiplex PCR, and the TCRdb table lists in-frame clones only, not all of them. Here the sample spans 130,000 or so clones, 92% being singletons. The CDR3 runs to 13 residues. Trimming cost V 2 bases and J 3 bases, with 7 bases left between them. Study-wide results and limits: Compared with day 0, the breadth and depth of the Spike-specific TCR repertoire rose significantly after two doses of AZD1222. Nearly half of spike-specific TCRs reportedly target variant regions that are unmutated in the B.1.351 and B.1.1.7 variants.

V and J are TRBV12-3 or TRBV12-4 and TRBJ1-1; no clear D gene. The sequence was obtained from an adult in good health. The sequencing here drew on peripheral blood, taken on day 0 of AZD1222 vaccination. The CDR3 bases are TGTGCCAGCAGTTTAATCTGGGACACTGAAGCTTTCTTT. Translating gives CASSLIWDTEAFF.